This entry features one TCR beta chain sequence. As yet, its antigen is unknown. At the DNA level, this CDR3 is encoded by other sequences in the same sample as well. TCRdb's table, derived via immunoSEQ multiplex PCR, lists solely in-frame clones and lacks some. The sample holds 80,000 to 100,000 clones, around 92% seen once. The data belong to a study of OX40 agonist ivuxolimab in advanced cancers. Looking at the study overall: Subjects had a mean age of about 61 years, with a range of roughly 20 to 79; 82.7% were male.

CDR3 length equals 14 residues. From germline, CDR1 is MNHEY and CDR2 SMNVEV (reference sequence). V dropped 5 bases and J dropped 0 bases, with 8 bases sitting between them. Findings and limits, study-wide: The CD4+ and CD8+ T cells in the blood had expanded clonally by week 6 at 0.1 to 3.0 mg/kg. Average numbers of expanded clones were greater in CD8+ T cells than in CD4+.

The clonotype was recovered from an adult with an advanced solid tumor such as melanoma, head and neck, liver or kidney cancer. The rearrangement links TRBV27 to TRBJ1-3; D not certain. The source was CD4+ or CD8+ T cells sorted from blood, collected in a trial of the OX40 agonist ivuxolimab. As DNA, the CDR3 is TGTGCCAGCAGTCGCCAAAGCTCTGGAAACACCATATATTTT. Amino acids: CASSRQSSGNTIYF.